The 25 T cell receptor beta chains in this list originate from one sample, sequenced in a study of blood T cell repertoires in COVID-19. Sequencing was performed with immunoSEQ multiplex PCR; in TCRdb, only in-frame clones are kept and a portion is missing. The sample lists 25,000 to 35,000 clones, around 84% occurring once. The sequencing sample was made of peripheral blood. These TCRs come from a human donor in a cohort sampled during active COVID-19. The donor label of this sample is uncertain.

This clone has only one observation. This chain links TRBV28 with TRBJ2-7; 8 bases line up with TRBD1. V was pared by 4 bases and J by 3 bases, with 5 bases of the junction left unmatched. Looked up from germline, CDR1 is MDHEN and CDR2 is SYDVKM. CDR3 size: 14 residues. CDR3 sequence reads: CASSSRTGFYEQYF. Here the CDR3 DNA reads TGTGCCAGCAGTTCCAGGACAGGGTTCTACGAGCAGTACTTC. The variable domain in full, with the rest retrieved from reference TRBV28 and TRBJ2-7, is DVKVTQSSRYLVKRTGEKVFLECVQDMDHENMFWYRQDPGLGLRLIYFSYDVKMKEKGDIPEGYSVSREKKERFSLILESASTNQTSMYLCASSSRTGFYEQYFGPGTRLTVT.

This clone has a single count. The CDR3 sequence: CTSSRYQGLAGYSYNEQFF. DNA of the CDR3: TGCACCAGCAGCCGATATCAGGGGCTAGCGGGGTACTCCTACAATGAGCAGTTCTTC. The chain links TRBV1 to TRBJ2-1; the table's D call TRBD2 went unverified against the DNA. TRBV1 is a known pseudogene. This CDR3 has 19 residues.

This sequence joins TRBV5-4 and TRBJ2-7; 8 bases are shared with TRBD2. The CDR3 sequence is 14 residues long. From germline, CDR1 is SGHNT and CDR2 YYREEE (reference sequence). The V and J ends lost 1 base and 7 bases, in that order; junction bases with no gene match: 7. CDR3 loop: CASSLRREVREQYF. DNA for the CDR3: TGTGCCAGCAGCTTGCGGCGGGAGGTTCGGGAGCAGTACTTC.

This clone was counted between two and nine times. The chain combines TRBV5-1 with TRBJ2-7; tentative D call: TRBD2 (6 bases). The CDR3 extends over 17 amino acids. Germline loops: CDR1 SGHRS, CDR2 YFSETQ. With 4 bases removed from V and 2 bases from J, the gap between germline ends came to 22 bases. The CDR3 DNA reads TGCGCCAGCAGCCTCGGACTTCTCGGGACGGGGGCCTACGAGCAGTACTTC. It encodes CASSLGLLGTGAYEQYF.

The chain is built from TRBV10-1 and TRBJ1-5, with 8 bases matching TRBD1. The CDR3 runs 14 residues. V trimming: 6 bases; J trimming: 5 bases; junction bases outside the gene matches: 6. In germline, CDR1 is WNHNN, CDR2 SYGVQD (reference sequence). The chain's CDR3 is CASRVDREDQPQHF. The CDR3 DNA follows: TGCGCCAGCAGGGTGGACAGGGAAGATCAGCCCCAGCATTTT.

This chain uses TRBV19 with TRBJ2-1; the match to TRBD2 covers 9 bases. The CDR3 totals 15 residues. CDR1 is LNHDA and CDR2 is SQIVND in the germline V gene (reference sequence). V gave up 3 bases and J gave up 2 bases; unmatched junction bases: 2. CDR3 protein: CASSMASGTYNEQFF. CDR3 DNA sequence: TGTGCCAGTAGTATGGCTAGCGGGACCTACAATGAGCAGTTCTTC.

The rearrangement joins TRBV6-2 or TRBV6-3 to TRBJ2-2; D gene ambiguous. The CDR3 consists of 11 residues. Germline V gene sequence: CDR1 MNHEY, CDR2 SVGEGT. The V gene lost 2 bases and the J gene lost 10 bases, with 5 bases spanning the gap. The CDR3 nucleotides are TGTGCCAGCAGTTACAATATGGAGCTGTTTTTT. Its translation is CASSYNMELFF.

J is TRBJ2-5 and V is TRBV24-1; 7 bases align to TRBD2. Trimming cost V 1 base and J 4 bases; bases outside gene matches: 8. This CDR3 region has 16 residues. Germline loops: CDR1 KGHDR, CDR2 SFDVKD. CDR3 region: CATSDFSPGGGETQYF. CDR3 nucleotide sequence: TGTGCCACCAGTGATTTTTCCCCGGGGGGAGGAGAGACCCAGTACTTC.

The count of this clone is one. The chain couples TRBV19 to TRBJ1-5, with 9 bases identical to TRBD1. CDR3 length: 17 residues. CDR1 and CDR2 (germline): LNHDA, SQIVND (reference sequence). Trimming cost V 7 bases and J 0 bases; bases outside gene matches: 10. CDR3 protein: CASTPRRTGVSNQPQHF. As DNA, the CDR3 is TGTGCCAGTACCCCGCGTAGGACAGGGGTTAGCAATCAGCCCCAGCATTTT.

The rearrangement joins TRBV19 to TRBJ2-1; 7 positions match TRBD2. The germline V gene encodes CDR1 LNHDA and CDR2 SQIVND (reference sequence). This CDR3 is 15 amino acids long. V gave up 6 bases and J gave up 2 bases; unmatched junction bases: 7. The CDR3 DNA reads as TGTGCCAGTAGCCTCCTAGCGGAAGCCTACAATGAGCAGTTCTTC. Amino acids: CASSLLAEAYNEQFF. Using reference TRBV19 and TRBJ2-1 for the parts outside the CDR3, the full variable domain is DGGITQSPKYLFRKEGQNVTLSCEQNLNHDAMYWYRQDPGQGLRLIYYSQIVNDFQKGDIAEGYSVSREKKESFPLTVTSAQKNPTAFYLCASSLLAEAYNEQFFGPGTRLTVL.

This chain uses TRBV5-4 with TRBJ2-2; 9 bases align to TRBD1. The ends lost 2 bases at V and 7 bases at J; junction bases unmatched: 6. In germline, CDR1 is SGHNT, CDR2 YYREEE (reference sequence). The length of the CDR3 is 15 residues. CDR3 region: CASSLQGAGGGELFF. DNA of the CDR3: TGTGCCAGCAGCTTACAGGGGGCCGGCGGCGGGGAGCTGTTTTTT.

The table lists this clone with a count of one. DNA of the CDR3: TGTGCCAGCAGACCGACAGGGGACTATGGCTACACCTTC. This translates into CASRPTGDYGYTF. V gene TRBV28 combines with J gene TRBJ1-2, with 8 bases lining up with TRBD1. There are 13 residues in the CDR3. V was pared by 6 bases and J by 3 bases, with 3 bases of the junction left unmatched. Germline lookup yields CDR1 MDHEN and CDR2 SYDVKM.

The V and J genes are TRBV5-1 and TRBJ2-3; D might be TRBD2 (6 bases). CDR1 is SGHRS, CDR2 YFSETQ, per germline. V dropped 1 base and J dropped 6 bases, with 15 bases sitting between them. This CDR3 has 15 residues. The CDR3 protein is CASSLPLATGDTQYF. The CDR3 DNA is TGCGCCAGCAGCTTGCCGCTAGCGACGGGCGATACGCAGTATTTT. The full variable domain, rest sourced from reference TRBV5-1 and TRBJ2-3, is KAGVTQTPRYLIKTRGQQVTLSCSPISGHRSVSWYQQTPGQGLQFLFEYFSETQRNKGNFPGRFSGRQFSNSRSEMNVSTLELGDSALYLCASSLPLATGDTQYFGPGTRLTVL.

This clone was counted a single time. The chain has TRBV6-5 and TRBJ2-7; D might be TRBD2 (5 bases). The CDR3 runs to 13 residues. V lost 10 bases to trimming and J lost 0 bases, with 13 bases between them. CDR1 and CDR2 from the germline V gene are MNHEY and SVGAGI. The CDR3 DNA sequence: TGTGCCACCCTGCGGGCCCTCTCCTACGAGCAGTACTTC. Translating gives CATLRALSYEQYF.

The chain employs TRBV7-3 and TRBJ2-3, with a possible D match to TRBD1 (6 bases). In germline, CDR1 is SGHTA, CDR2 FQGTGA. V was pared by 4 bases and J by 6 bases, with 11 bases between. The CDR3 extends over 13 amino acids. CDR3 sequence: CASSSGGHDTQYF. CDR3 sequence (DNA): TGTGCCAGCAGCTCTGGGGGACACGATACGCAGTATTTT. Full variable domain (missing parts from reference TRBV7-3 and TRBJ2-3): GAGVSQTPSNKVTEKGKYVELRCDPISGHTALYWYRQSLGQGPEFLIYFQGTGAADDSGLPNDRFFAVRPEGSVSTLKIQRTERGDSAVYLCASSSGGHDTQYFGPGTRLTVL.

The chain uses TRBV28 and TRBJ1-2; D perhaps matches TRBD1 (6 bases). Per germline, CDR1 MDHEN and CDR2 SYDVKM. The CDR3 is 13 amino acids. The V end lost 3 bases, the J end lost 3 bases, and 8 bases lay between the germline ends. The CDR3 region has the DNA TGTGCCAGCAGTTTGAACAGGGACTATGGCTACACCTTC. It yields the protein CASSLNRDYGYTF.

This rearrangement joins TRBV7-2 to TRBJ2-1; 7 nucleotides line up with TRBD2. After removal of 2 bases from V and 0 bases from J, the junction contained 10 bases not matched to a gene. The CDR3 is 18 amino acids. In germline, CDR1 is SGHTA, CDR2 FQGNSA. The CDR3 is CASSLHFSGPGSYNEQFF. CDR3 DNA: TGTGCCAGCAGCTTACATTTTAGCGGGCCAGGCTCCTACAATGAGCAGTTCTTC.

The V call is TRBV12-2, the J call TRBJ2-5; no check of the table's D call, TRBD1, against the DNA was made. TRBV12-2 is listed as a pseudogene. This CDR3 has 15 amino acids. The CDR3 nucleotides read TGTGCAAGTCGCCTCGGACAGGGGGCAGGAGAGACCCAGTACTTC. Its translation is CASRLGQGAGETQYF.

The CDR3 protein is CASSEQTSGISYEQYF. The CDR3 DNA sequence: TGTGCCAGCAGCGAACAGACTAGCGGGATCTCCTACGAGCAGTACTTC. The rearrangement links TRBV7-2 to TRBJ2-7; 11 bases agree with TRBD2. This CDR3 is built from 16 residues. V was clipped by 5 bases and J by 0 bases; unmatched bases: 6. CDR1 is SGHTA, CDR2 FQGNSA, per germline. The full variable domain, completed using reference TRBV7-2 and TRBJ2-7, is GAGVSQSPSNKVTEKGKDVELRCDPISGHTALYWYRQSLGQGLEFLIYFQGNSAPDKSGLPSDRFSAERTGGSVSTLTIQRTQQEDSAVYLCASSEQTSGISYEQYFGPGTRLTVT.

The J gene is TRBJ1-2, the V gene TRBV29-1; D gene uncertain. This CDR3 spans 15 amino acids. CDR1 SQVTM and CDR2 ANQGSEA come from the germline V gene. Between the trimmed V and J ends, which lost 5 bases and 4 bases, there was a span of 20 bases. The chain's CDR3 is CSVSEAGEMGYGYTF. CDR3 nucleotide sequence: TGCAGCGTTTCTGAAGCAGGCGAAATGGGCTATGGCTACACCTTC. Full variable domain (rest looked up from reference TRBV29-1 and TRBJ1-2): SAVISQKPSRDICQRGTSLTIQCQVDSQVTMMFWYRQQPGQSLTLIATANQGSEATYESGFVIDKFPISRPNLTFSTLTVSNMSPEDSSIYLCSVSEAGEMGYGYTFGSGTRLTVV.

V and J are TRBV11-2 and TRBJ2-1, with D possibly matching TRBD2 (6 bases). V lost 2 bases and J 9 bases, leaving 23 bases between the germline ends. CDR3 length: 17 amino acids. CDR1 SGHAT and CDR2 FQNNGV come from the germline V gene. CDR3 bases: TGTGCCAGCAGCTTACGCTTTAGCGGAACTGACGGGGGTGAGCAGTTCTTC. Residues: CASSLRFSGTDGGEQFF.

The chain is built from TRBV11-2 and TRBJ1-2; a possible D gene is TRBD1 (5 bases). The V gene lost 7 bases and the J gene lost 8 bases, with 17 bases spanning the gap. Per the germline V gene, CDR1 is SGHAT and CDR2 is FQNNGV. This CDR3 region has 13 residues. The CDR3 DNA reads TGTGCCAGCATACTCGGACACCCCCCCGGCTACACCTTC. This translates into CASILGHPPGYTF.

V gene TRBV18 combines with J gene TRBJ2-1; TRBD1 aligns across 7 bases. The CDR3 sequence is 15 residues long. Germline CDR1 reads KGHSH; CDR2 reads LQKENI. Germline trimming cut 3 bases from V and 2 bases from J; bases unmatched to any gene: 4. The CDR3 DNA is TGTGCCAGCTCACCCTACAGGGGACCCTACAATGAGCAGTTCTTC. This gives the protein CASSPYRGPYNEQFF.

The genes are TRBV24-1 and TRBJ2-6, with 7 bases fitting TRBD1. The CDR3 runs 16 residues. Per the germline V gene, CDR1 is KGHDR and CDR2 is SFDVKD. The J segment lost 1 base and the V segment lost 4 bases, leaving 3 bases of the junction unmatched. CDR3 nucleotide sequence: TGTGCCACCAGTGAGAGGACAGGATCTGGGGCCAACGTCCTGACTTTC. This translates into CATSERTGSGANVLTF.

The V and J genes are TRBV7-2 and TRBJ1-4, with D possibly TRBD1 on 6 matching bases. This CDR3 contains 15 residues. V was shortened by 5 bases and J by 3 bases, with 13 bases between the two germline ends. The germline CDR1 and CDR2 sequences are SGHTA and FQGNSA. CDR3 in amino acids: CASSQQTGPNEKLFF. The CDR3 DNA sequence: TGTGCCAGCAGCCAACAAACAGGGCCTAATGAAAAACTGTTTTTT.